The 5 T cell receptor beta chains below all came from one sample that was sequenced in a study of patients and donors after allogeneic stem cell transplantation. TCRdb passed the RT-PCR reads through MiXCR, listing each CDR3 protein once. This sample carries approximately 150,000 distinct CDR3 sequences, 30% of them seen once, and the ten largest clones take roughly 3.2%. Sequencing was carried out using blood, either unsorted or a sorted T cell fraction (not recorded which). The receptors were sampled from a human donor who was either an allogeneic HSCT recipient or a stem cell or donor lymphocyte infusion donor (not recorded which). It is not recorded whose cells these are; they may come from a transplant donor.

This clonotype was seen only a few times. CDR3 residues: CASSYNWVGAEAFF. In nucleotides, the CDR3 is TGTGCCAGCAGTTATAACTGGGTGGGCGCTGAAGCTTTCTTT. This chain joins TRBV6-5 and TRBJ1-1, with D hard to call. V was shortened by 3 bases and J by 6 bases, with 14 bases between the two germline ends. Germline V CDR1 and CDR2: MNHEY, SVGAGI. The CDR3 is made up of 14 amino acids.

The chain combines TRBV10-3 with TRBJ2-7; 10 bases fit TRBD1. Germline lookup yields CDR1 ENHRY and CDR2 SYGVKD. The junction had 3 bases not matched to a gene; V was cut back by 8 bases and J by 2 bases. The CDR3 extends over 13 amino acids. The CDR3 protein is CAIGGQGAYEQYF. In DNA form, the CDR3 reads TGTGCCATCGGCGGACAGGGGGCCTACGAGCAGTACTTC.

V and J are TRBV12-3 or TRBV12-4 and TRBJ1-5; D possibly corresponds to TRBD1 (5 bases). This CDR3 has 15 residues. V was trimmed by 5 bases and J by 2 bases, leaving 13 bases between them. The CDR3 region is CASSPGSLGNQPQHF. The CDR3 bases are TGTGCCAGCAGTCCAGGGAGCTTGGGCAATCAGCCCCAGCATTTT.

On this clonotype itself: Possible read error: a much larger clone is one base away. The chain links TRBV3-1 to TRBJ1-1, with D unclear. This CDR3 is 12 amino acids long. Germline loops: CDR1 LGHDT, CDR2 YNNKEL (reference sequence). V gave up 0 bases and J gave up 1 base, with 0 bases separating them. In DNA, the CDR3 is TGTGCCAGCAGCCAAGAGAACACTGAAGCTTTCTTT. It is translated as CASSQENTEAFF.

The chain employs TRBV2 and TRBJ2-1; no reliable D call. CDR1 is SNHLY and CDR2 is FYNNEI in the germline V gene. V dropped 4 bases and J dropped 7 bases, with 11 bases sitting between them. This CDR3 has 13 amino acids. CDR3: CASSVARGNEQFF. The CDR3 nucleotides are TGTGCCAGCAGTGTCGCTAGAGGTAATGAGCAGTTCTTC.